Presented here are 25 T cell receptor beta chains from one specimen sequenced in a study of blood T cell repertoires in COVID-19. TCRdb's table, derived via immunoSEQ multiplex PCR, lists solely in-frame clones and lacks some. This sample has about 120,000 clones, with roughly 87% found just once. The sequenced material came from peripheral blood. The receptors here all came from a human donor in a cohort sampled during active COVID-19.

The chain uses TRBV27 and TRBJ1-2; TRBD1 matches 11 bases. V shed 8 bases, J shed 5 bases, and the junction held 7 bases outside the gene matches. CDR3 length equals 14 residues. Germline lookup yields CDR1 MNHEY and CDR2 SMNVEV (reference sequence). The CDR3 DNA reads as TGTGCCAGCGCTGAGGGACAGGGGGAGTATGGCTACACCTTC. Translated: CASAEGQGEYGYTF.

The rearrangement links TRBV4-1 to TRBJ2-6, with D possibly TRBD2 on 6 matching bases. The CDR3 runs to 19 residues. Germline CDR1 MGHRA, CDR2 YSYEKL. V lost 1 base and J 3 bases, leaving 19 bases between the germline ends. In nucleotides, the CDR3 is TGCGCCAGCAGCCAAGTGGGGGGAGGCCGGGTAGGTGGGGCCAACGTCCTGACTTTC. Its translation is CASSQVGGGRVGGANVLTF.

V gene TRBV7-6 combines with J gene TRBJ1-5; weak D call: TRBD1 (5 bases). CDR1 is SGHVS and CDR2 is FNYEAQ in the germline V gene. The CDR3 is 15 amino acids. Trimming removed 3 bases at V and 2 bases at J, with 11 bases between. The CDR3 nucleotides are TGTGCCAGCAGCTTTGATCAGGGTGGCAATCAGCCCCAGCATTTT. Translating gives CASSFDQGGNQPQHF.

The chain has TRBV7-3 and TRBJ1-2; D perhaps matches TRBD1 (5 bases). The CDR3 runs 13 residues. The V gene lost 6 bases and the J gene lost 1 base, with 9 bases spanning the gap. Germline lookup yields CDR1 SGHTA and CDR2 FQGTGA. In nucleotides, the CDR3 is TGTGCCAGCAGTTTCGACAGTAACTATGGCTACACCTTC. As protein: CASSFDSNYGYTF. The full variable domain, in which reference TRBV7-3 and TRBJ1-2 provide the parts outside the CDR3, is GAGVSQTPSNKVTEKGKYVELRCDPISGHTALYWYRQSLGQGPEFLIYFQGTGAADDSGLPNDRFFAVRPEGSVSTLKIQRTERGDSAVYLCASSFDSNYGYTFGSGTRLTVV.

The chain uses TRBV19 and TRBJ1-4; unclear D gene. CDR3 size: 13 residues. V dropped 6 bases and J dropped 5 bases, with 10 bases sitting between them. CDR1 and CDR2 from the germline V gene are LNHDA and SQIVND (reference sequence). This CDR3 is CASSQVGNEKLFF. CDR3 DNA: TGTGCCAGTAGCCAAGTTGGCAATGAAAAACTGTTTTTT.

The rearrangement uses TRBV5-1 and TRBJ2-1, with 13 bases fitting TRBD2. CDR1 is SGHRS and CDR2 is YFSETQ in the germline V gene. Losses at the gene ends were 4 bases for V and 3 bases for J; bases not matched to a gene: 4. The CDR3 totals 16 residues. Here the CDR3 reads CASSQTSGGLYNEQFF. CDR3 DNA: TGCGCCAGCAGCCAGACTAGCGGGGGGCTCTACAATGAGCAGTTCTTC.

The J gene is TRBJ1-2, the V gene TRBV25-1, with D perhaps matching TRBD1 (6 bases). The germline CDR1 and CDR2 sequences are MGHDK and SYGVNS. CDR3 length equals 15 residues. Between the trimmed V and J ends, which lost 4 bases and 5 bases, there was a span of 17 bases. CDR3 loop: CASSAGTFEGYGYTF. DNA of the CDR3: TGTGCCAGCAGTGCGGGGACATTTGAGGGATATGGCTACACCTTC.

The CDR3 loop is CASGTLSGSTNEQFF. The DNA of the CDR3 is TGCGCCAGCGGGACTCTGAGCGGGAGTACAAATGAGCAGTTCTTC. This chain uses TRBV5-1 with TRBJ2-1; 8 nucleotides match TRBD2. V shed 7 bases and J 7 bases; nucleotides not matched to a gene: 13. The germline V gene encodes CDR1 SGHRS and CDR2 YFSETQ. This CDR3 is 15 amino acids long. The full variable domain, in which reference TRBV5-1 and TRBJ2-1 provide the parts outside the CDR3, is KAGVTQTPRYLIKTRGQQVTLSCSPISGHRSVSWYQQTPGQGLQFLFEYFSETQRNKGNFPGRFSGRQFSNSRSEMNVSTLELGDSALYLCASGTLSGSTNEQFFGPGTRLTVL.

This chain links TRBV6-5 with TRBJ2-1; tentative D call: TRBD2 (6 bases). Germline V gives CDR1 MNHEY, CDR2 SVGAGI. The length of the CDR3 is 13 residues. With 0 bases removed from V and 9 bases from J, the gap between germline ends came to 9 bases. Here the CDR3 DNA reads TGTGCCAGCAGTTACTCACTAGCAGCTGAGCAGTTCTTC. The encoded protein is CASSYSLAAEQFF.

This rearrangement joins TRBV5-5 to TRBJ1-3; D remains unclear. The germline V gene has CDR1 SGHKS and CDR2 YYEKEE (reference sequence). This CDR3 comprises 14 residues. Trimming cost V 1 base and J 0 bases, with 5 bases left between them. CDR3 sequence: CASSLLVSGNTIYF. CDR3 in DNA: TGTGCCAGCAGCTTGTTAGTCTCTGGAAACACCATATATTTT.

This clone was recorded only once. The V call is TRBV5-1, the J call TRBJ2-7; 7 bases line up with TRBD1. J was trimmed by 4 bases and V by 3 bases; bases with no gene match: 7. Per germline, CDR1 SGHRS and CDR2 YFSETQ. This CDR3 is 14 amino acids long. CDR3 protein: CASSSGTALYEQYF. Here the CDR3 DNA reads TGCGCCAGCAGCTCCGGGACAGCGTTATACGAGCAGTACTTC.

This CDR3 reads CASGPQTGTDTQYF. Here the CDR3 DNA reads TGTGCTAGTGGTCCTCAGACAGGGACAGATACGCAGTATTTT. The V and J genes are TRBV12-5 and TRBJ2-3; 7 positions match TRBD1. The ends lost 5 bases at V and 3 bases at J; junction bases unmatched: 5. The germline gives CDR1 LGHNT, CDR2 FRNRAP. CDR3 length: 14 residues.

J is TRBJ2-1 and V is TRBV25-1, with D tentatively TRBD1 (6 bases). Trimming left V 2 bases short and J 0 bases short, with 11 bases between. CDR1 MGHDK and CDR2 SYGVNS come from the germline V gene. The CDR3 covers 16 residues. This chain's CDR3 is CASSETRGSSYNEQFF. In DNA, the CDR3 is TGTGCCAGCAGTGAAACTAGGGGGAGCTCCTACAATGAGCAGTTCTTC.

The chain couples TRBV27 to TRBJ2-7, with 7 bases that match TRBD2. J gave up 6 bases and V 7 bases, and 9 bases lay outside the gene matches. CDR3 size: 13 residues. Germline-derived CDR1 and CDR2 are MNHEY and SMNVEV (reference sequence). The CDR3: CASTPWGRGEQYF. For the CDR3, the DNA is TGTGCCAGCACCCCCTGGGGGAGGGGCGAGCAGTACTTC.

V gene TRBV29-1 combines with J gene TRBJ2-2; D perhaps matches TRBD2 (5 bases). Germline V CDR1 and CDR2: SQVTM, ANQGSEA. The CDR3 loop spans 13 amino acids. V shed 8 bases and J shed 5 bases, with 15 bases lying between them. CDR3 amino acids: CSSTRSGTGELFF. In DNA, the CDR3 is TGCAGCAGCACTAGAAGCGGTACCGGGGAGCTGTTTTTT.

The chain couples TRBV5-4 to TRBJ2-1; TRBD2 aligns across 8 bases. The germline gives CDR1 SGHNT, CDR2 YYREEE (reference sequence). CDR3 length equals 15 residues. The junction had 4 bases not matched to a gene; V was cut back by 5 bases and J by 0 bases. The CDR3 DNA is TGTGCCAGCAGGCAGCGGGGGAGCTCCTACAATGAGCAGTTCTTC. Its translation is CASRQRGSSYNEQFF.

The chain is built from TRBV18 and TRBJ2-1; 9 bases fit TRBD1. Losses at the gene ends were 4 bases for V and 0 bases for J; bases not matched to a gene: 7. From germline, CDR1 is KGHSH and CDR2 LQKENI. CDR3 length equals 17 residues. The CDR3 loop reads CASSRLQGASSYNEQFF. The CDR3 DNA reads as TGTGCCAGCTCACGGCTACAGGGGGCCAGCTCCTACAATGAGCAGTTCTTC.

The rearrangement links TRBV6-7 to TRBJ1-6; 9 nucleotides align to TRBD1. TRBV6-7 is noted as an ORF with a role that remains uncertain. V dropped 4 bases and J dropped 10; count of bases not matched to a gene: 17. The CDR3 is 18 residues long. CDR3 protein: CASSSSRIDRGYRSPLHF. The DNA of the CDR3 is TGTGCCAGCAGTTCGTCTAGGATCGACAGGGGGTATCGGTCACCCCTCCACTTT.

V gene TRBV10-3 combines with J gene TRBJ2-3; no definite D call. CDR3 length: 15 residues. Germline values: CDR1 ENHRY, CDR2 SYGVKD. Trimming removed 7 bases from V and 0 bases from J, with 14 bases in between. The CDR3 here is CAINKVSESTDTQYF. In DNA form, the CDR3 reads TGTGCCATCAACAAAGTAAGCGAAAGCACAGATACGCAGTATTTT.

This chain connects TRBV9 to TRBJ2-3; 7 bases fit TRBD2. Germline loops: CDR1 SGDLS, CDR2 YYNGEE. Unmatched junction bases numbered 11, after V lost 0 bases and J lost 4 bases. The CDR3 length is 17 residues. This chain's CDR3 is CASSVAPPSGIADTQYF. The CDR3 coding sequence is TGTGCCAGCAGCGTAGCTCCGCCAAGCGGGATCGCAGATACGCAGTATTTT.

The V call is TRBV9, the J call TRBJ2-2, with D tentatively TRBD2 (5 bases). The CDR3 is 15 amino acids. CDR1 and CDR2 from the germline V gene are SGDLS and YYNGEE. V gave up 0 bases and J gave up 3 bases, with 9 bases separating them. CDR3 coding DNA: TGTGCCAGCAGCGTAGGGAGGACGTACACCGGGGAGCTGTTTTTT. It specifies CASSVGRTYTGELFF.

This clone has only one observation. The chain joins TRBV14 to TRBJ1-2; D remains ambiguous. V was clipped by 4 bases and J by 6 bases, with 12 bases between them. The germline gives CDR1 SGHDN, CDR2 FVKESK. The CDR3 sequence is 13 residues long. DNA of the CDR3: TGTGCCAGCAGCCCATATGTCTTAGATGGCTACACCTTC. This codes for CASSPYVLDGYTF.

V usage is TRBV18 and J usage is TRBJ2-7; TRBD2 agrees at 15 bases. Germline lookup yields CDR1 KGHSH and CDR2 LQKENI. Germline trimming cut 5 bases from V and 0 bases from J; bases unmatched to any gene: 2. This CDR3 spans 16 amino acids. The CDR3 nucleotides are TGTGCCAGCTCATCGGGACTAGCGGGAGGCTCCTACGAGCAGTACTTC. It specifies CASSSGLAGGSYEQYF.

This sequence joins TRBV6-5 and TRBJ2-7; TRBD2 aligns across 7 bases. The CDR3 has 14 residues. J gave up 7 bases and V 7 bases, and 13 bases lay outside the gene matches. CDR1 MNHEY and CDR2 SVGAGI come from the germline V gene. This CDR3 reads CASITLGGDREQYF. DNA for the CDR3: TGTGCCAGCATCACACTTGGGGGGGATAGGGAGCAGTACTTC.

The chain links TRBV27 to TRBJ1-1; D unresolved. Deletions cut 5 bases from V and 2 bases from J, with 21 bases between. The CDR3 contains 17 residues. CDR1 is MNHEY, CDR2 SMNVEV, per germline (reference sequence). CDR3 loop: CASSPRPTSRSNTEAFF. CDR3 DNA: TGTGCCAGCAGTCCCCGGCCTACTTCCAGGTCTAACACTGAAGCTTTCTTT.